This is a list of T cell receptor beta chains from one sample in a study of cytomegalovirus exposure and HLA in healthy donors. Only in-frame clones appear in the TCRdb table, and some are missing; sequencing was by immunoSEQ multiplex PCR. The data show over 150,000 clones, with about 88% seen just once and about 0.21% held by the top ten. Sequencing was carried out using PBMCs. The receptors were sampled from a girl under three years old in good health and CMV-seronegative. CDR3s include the opening cysteine and the closing phenylalanine or tryptophan. Fields, in order: J gene, V gene, clone size, D gene, CDR3 DNA, CDR3 protein. The D gene is left open where the match is weak. Part of the rows lack a size; the others show once, few, many or a class for expanded clones.

j_gene: TRBJ1-1
v_gene: TRBV18
abundance: .
d_gene: TRBD1
CDR3nt: TGTGCCAGCTCAACGACAGGGGCGGACACTGAAGCTTTCTTT
CDR3aa: CASSTTGADTEAFF

j_gene: TRBJ2-7
v_gene: TRBV6-6
abundance: .
d_gene: TRBD2
CDR3nt: TGTGCCAGCAGTCGGTTAGCGGGAGTGGGCTACGAGCAGTACTTC
CDR3aa: CASSRLAGVGYEQYF

j_gene: TRBJ2-7
v_gene: TRBV5-6
abundance: .
d_gene: .
CDR3nt: TGTGCCAGCAGCTTCAGACTTTACCTCTACGAGCAGTACTTC
CDR3aa: CASSFRLYLYEQYF

j_gene: TRBJ2-5
v_gene: TRBV12-5
abundance: once
d_gene: .
CDR3nt: TGTGCTAGTGCACTATCCGGGGGAGAGACCCAGTACTTC
CDR3aa: CASALSGGETQYF

j_gene: TRBJ2-3
v_gene: TRBV4-3
abundance: .
d_gene: .
CDR3nt: TGCGCCAGCAGCCTCGAGCCTCACGCTAGCACAGATACGCAGTATTTT
CDR3aa: CASSLEPHASTDTQYF

j_gene: TRBJ2-7
v_gene: TRBV5-6
abundance: .
d_gene: .
CDR3nt: TGTGCCAGCGATAAGCGGACCTACCCTCTCGAGCAGTACTTC
CDR3aa: CASDKRTYPLEQYF

j_gene: TRBJ2-7
v_gene: TRBV6-5
abundance: .
d_gene: .
CDR3nt: TGTGCCAGCAGTTACTCGGCCGCACCTCTCGAGCAGTACTTC
CDR3aa: CASSYSAAPLEQYF

j_gene: TRBJ2-7
v_gene: TRBV7-2
abundance: .
d_gene: TRBD2
CDR3nt: TGTGCCAGCAGCTACCGCGGGACTAGAGTTCTGCAGCAGTACTTC
CDR3aa: CASSYRGTRVLQQYF

j_gene: TRBJ2-7
v_gene: TRBV5-6
abundance: few
d_gene: TRBD2
CDR3nt: TGTGCCAGCAGGGGAGGGGCGGACGAGCAGTACTTC
CDR3aa: CASRGGADEQYF

j_gene: TRBJ2-1
v_gene: TRBV7-3
abundance: .
d_gene: TRBD2
CDR3nt: TGTGCCAGCAGCCAAACGGTTATGGGGACTAATCAGTTCTTC
CDR3aa: CASSQTVMGTNQFF

j_gene: TRBJ1-5
v_gene: TRBV4-1
abundance: .
d_gene: TRBD1
CDR3nt: TGCGCCAGCAGCCCAATTCAGTCCGGGACAGGGATGGGTAGGAGCAATCAGCCCCAGCATTTT
CDR3aa: CASSPIQSGTGMGRSNQPQHF

j_gene: TRBJ2-7
v_gene: TRBV4-1
abundance: .
d_gene: TRBD2
CDR3nt: TGCGCCAGCAGCCAAGGACTAGCGGGGCCCTACGAGCAGTACTTC
CDR3aa: CASSQGLAGPYEQYF

j_gene: TRBJ2-2
v_gene: TRBV19
abundance: few
d_gene: TRBD1
CDR3nt: TGTGCCAGTAGTGGACAGGGTACGAACACCGGGGAGCTGTTTTTT
CDR3aa: CASSGQGTNTGELFF

j_gene: TRBJ2-7
v_gene: TRBV5-1
abundance: .
d_gene: TRBD2
CDR3nt: TGCGCCAGCAGCTTGGGACTAGCGGGAGTAGGCTACGAGCAGTACTTC
CDR3aa: CASSLGLAGVGYEQYF

j_gene: TRBJ2-3
v_gene: TRBV7-9
abundance: .
d_gene: .
CDR3nt: TGTGCCAGCAGCTTACGGACTGCTAGCACAGATACGCAGTATTTT
CDR3aa: CASSLRTASTDTQYF

j_gene: TRBJ2-7
v_gene: TRBV12-5
abundance: .
d_gene: .
CDR3nt: TGTGCTAGTGGTTTCTTCAGGGGAGTTGGCGAGCAGTACTTC
CDR3aa: CASGFFRGVGEQYF